The subject of this entry is one TCR beta chain. Its antigen is still unknown. No quality values exist for individual bases; no much larger clone is one base distant. Ophthalmopathy patients had moderately to severely active disease, Clinical Activity Score of at least 3, NOSPECS grade of at least 4, and disease duration under 3 months. Patients were excluded if they had other autoimmune diseases, uncontrolled infections, pregnancy or lactation. Diagnosis relied on clinical symptoms, serum thyroxine, TRAb, thyroid ultrasound and orbital computed tomography. Using Ficoll-Paque density gradient centrifugation, PBMCs were isolated from about 9.2 ml of fresh peripheral blood. Total RNA was extracted using Trizol reagent, and RNA quality was checked on an Agilent 2100 Bioanalyzer. For repertoire sequencing, the TCR beta CDR3 regions were amplified from RNA transcripts. The first round was an RT-PCR using HTBI primers with the Qiagen OneStep RT-PCR kit, and this first round was followed by a second-round multiplex PCR, then size selection and purification. Libraries were sequenced on an Illumina HiSeq2000 using paired-end 100 bp reads. The authors' pipeline ran thus. SOAPnuke was used to process the reads, throwing out any read that had adapters, had uncalled bases, had a mean Phred below 15, or lacked an exact constant-primer or identifier match. COPE v1.2.5 was used to merge the high-quality paired reads. Each unique nucleotide sequence was defined as a clonotype, and clonotypes were aligned to IMGT TRB V, D and J references with MiTCR v1.1. Only V-J combinations with frequency above 0.0001 were analysed, covering over 99% of repertoires. For each V-J combination, a TCR clonal expansion and chaos score was defined as F50 clonal expansion divided by the chaos observed in the TCRdist matrix. Features were reduced by Welch's t-statistics and random forest to 10 to 15 V-J combinations, which fed a naive Bayes classifier. Thyroid-blood repertoire similarity was quantified with the Morisita-Horn index. The public reads were reanalyzed by TCRdb: fastp trimming at Q25, MiXCR alignment, in-frame beta chains only. Rows are combined by CDR3 protein, so each entry shows the most common genes and DNA. Clone size and V and J calls follow TCRdb, not the original study. The sample table shows about 150,000 distinct CDR3 sequences, and more than 30% are seen once. 5.8% of the sample lies in the top ten.

This sample was included in a study of Graves' ophthalmopathy and Graves' hyperthyroidism (dated by TCRdb to 2017 to 2018). Background on the whole study: Peripheral blood was collected before any treatment was given, at the time of initial diagnosis. The study used TCR beta repertoire signatures to distinguish Graves' ophthalmopathy from Graves' hyperthyroidism and to predict progression to ophthalmopathy. In total, over 130 blood samples were TCR-sequenced: some 43 ophthalmopathy, some 75 hyperthyroidism and around 17 hyperthyroidism-to-ophthalmopathy patients. A discovery set of more than 90 patients (43 ophthalmopathy, around 57 stable hyperthyroidism) was enrolled to explore V-J signatures distinguishing ophthalmopathy from hyperthyroidism. For independent validation, a separate cohort was made up of 18 to 20 hyperthyroidism patients plus 17 patients who later progressed from hyperthyroidism to ophthalmopathy. In six hyperthyroidism patients, the T-cell repertoire of thyroid tissue was compared with the T-cell repertoire of blood. Following sample collection, hyperthyroidism patients were given methimazole at a starting dose of 30 mg daily, and ophthalmopathy patients were given high-dose intravenous methylprednisolone. For training and testing, the approximately 97 patients in the discovery cohort were randomly divided in a 7:3 ratio. Study-level results and caveats: Sample size was not statistically predetermined, and group allocation was not concealed from the investigators. Ophthalmopathy was separated from stable hyperthyroidism by the 13-signature model with about 90% sensitivity and around 81% specificity in cross-validation and with 80%/75% in the test set. Most expanded thyroid clonotypes with a frequency above 0.001 also appeared in blood, which suggests that blood repertoires may reflect the immune response in the thyroid. In validation, the model predicted ophthalmopathy progression with about 64% sensitivity and 72.22% specificity; about a dozen predicted patients were CT-confirmed with GO in a median of roughly 6.8 months.

The CDR3 covers 12 residues, taking in both the cysteine and the phenylalanine. Just the 36-base CDR3 DNA is kept, in frame starting at base 1. CDR1 and CDR2 were assigned from the germline V gene as SGHTA and FQGNSA. V is clipped by 3 bases and J by 7 bases, and the sequence between their germline boundaries is 9 bases long. The source is a woman between 40 and 50 years old with Graves' ophthalmopathy. Donor details come from another sample of the same person, matched by shared clones. The sample was peripheral blood. This chain is built from TRBV7-2 and TRBJ2-5; the D gene could be either TRBD1 or TRBD2, each agreeing at 5 bases. DNA sequence: TGTGCCAGCAGCTTCGGGGCAGGGACCCAGTACTTC. The translation is CASSFGAGTQYF.